This TCR beta chain was identified in a study of OX40 agonist ivuxolimab in advanced cancers. A note on the overall study: Ivuxolimab was a fully human IgG2 agonistic monoclonal antibody targeting the costimulatory receptor OX40 (CD134). Intravenous ivuxolimab was administered to patients every 2 weeks at six dose levels: 0.01, 0.1, 0.3, 1.5, 3 and 10 mg/kg. Of the roughly 51 dose-escalation patients, hepatocellular carcinoma was present in some 19, melanoma in some 15, renal cell carcinoma in 9 and head and neck cancer in 9. In the dose-escalation cohort, around four fifths of patients were male, and the mean age was 60 years with a range of roughly 23 to 79. Patients were allowed to have had prior anti-PD-1, anti-PD-L1 or anti-CTLA-4 therapy, and around 43% of the dose-escalation patients had been treated with checkpoint inhibitors. Partial responses occurred in three dose-escalation patients: two with cutaneous melanoma and one with hepatocellular carcinoma. Peripheral TCRbeta sequencing was intended to test whether TCR sequence diversity was altered and clonal T-cell expansion was caused by ivuxolimab. The monotherapy dose-escalation portion (N of about 52 patients) of the phase I ivuxolimab trial is reported in the paper.

Patients with autoimmune disease history or receiving systemic immunosuppression were excluded from the trial. Peripheral blood for TCR sequencing was collected from all dose cohorts at baseline, on cycle 4 day 1, and on cycle 7 day 1. The samples were drawn from a first-in-human, open-label, multicenter phase I dose-escalation trial of ivuxolimab. Adults with locally advanced or metastatic head and neck squamous cell, hepatocellular, melanoma or renal cell carcinoma were enrolled in the trial. Before TCR sequencing, CD4+ and CD8+ T cells were separately sorted from peripheral blood. For sequencing of the TCRbeta CDR3 region, genomic DNA was extracted from the sorted cells. TCRbeta CDR3 regions were sequenced using the immunoSEQ Assay. Held by TCRdb, this immuneACCESS table contains in-frame sequences only and omits some clones. Under half of the omission traces to an unresolved V gene where checked; the cause of the rest is unknown. For this sample there are tens of thousands of clones; less than 95% appear just once. Clones ranked in the top ten supply 11% to 15% of the sample.

V loses 7 bases of germline sequence and J loses 7 bases, and the interval between the two ends is 19 bases. In the germline V gene, CDR1 corresponds to MDHEN and CDR2 to SYDVKM. Taken from cysteine to phenylalanine, the CDR3 has 14 residues. Only the CDR3 DNA stays, 42 bases, in frame from base 1. Results and caveats for the whole study, not just this receptor: The antigen specificity of the clonally expanded peripheral T cells was not determined. After ivuxolimab, CD8+ T cells had more expanded clones than CD4+ T cells on average. At doses of 0.1 to 3.0 mg/kg, clonal expansion of both CD4+ and CD8+ blood T cells was observed from baseline to week 6. In the 0.1-3.0 mg/kg groups, partial responders had among the lowest normalized peripheral clonal expansion, particularly in CD8+ T cells. Low levels of normalized T-cell clonal expansion were also seen in some patients who did not respond.

Details on this clone: The antigen it binds to is not known. Base qualities are not at hand, and no much larger clone is one base apart.

The specimen comprised CD4+ or CD8+ T cells sorted from blood, sampled in a trial of the OX40 agonist ivuxolimab. Here the chain combines TRBV28 and TRBJ1-1; a tentative D call is TRBD1 (6 bases match). The clonotype was recovered from an adult with an advanced solid tumor such as melanoma, head and neck, liver or kidney cancer. At the DNA level, the sequence is TGTGCCAGCATCAAACCCCCGGGGGGCATTGAAGCTTTCTTT. Its coded protein is CASIKPPGGIEAFF.